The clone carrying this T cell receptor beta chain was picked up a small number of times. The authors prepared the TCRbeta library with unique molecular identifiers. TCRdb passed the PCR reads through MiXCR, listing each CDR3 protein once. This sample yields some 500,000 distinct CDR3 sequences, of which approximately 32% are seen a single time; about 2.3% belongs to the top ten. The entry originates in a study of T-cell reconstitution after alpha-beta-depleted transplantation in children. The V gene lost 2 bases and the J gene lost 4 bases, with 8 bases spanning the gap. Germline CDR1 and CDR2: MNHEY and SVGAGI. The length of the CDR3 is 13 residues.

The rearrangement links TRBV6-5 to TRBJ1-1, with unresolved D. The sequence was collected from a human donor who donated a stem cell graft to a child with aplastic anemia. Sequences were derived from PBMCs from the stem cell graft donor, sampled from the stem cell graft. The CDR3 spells CASSYREATEAFF. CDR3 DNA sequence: TGTGCCAGCAGTTACAGGGAGGCCACTGAAGCTTTCTTT.